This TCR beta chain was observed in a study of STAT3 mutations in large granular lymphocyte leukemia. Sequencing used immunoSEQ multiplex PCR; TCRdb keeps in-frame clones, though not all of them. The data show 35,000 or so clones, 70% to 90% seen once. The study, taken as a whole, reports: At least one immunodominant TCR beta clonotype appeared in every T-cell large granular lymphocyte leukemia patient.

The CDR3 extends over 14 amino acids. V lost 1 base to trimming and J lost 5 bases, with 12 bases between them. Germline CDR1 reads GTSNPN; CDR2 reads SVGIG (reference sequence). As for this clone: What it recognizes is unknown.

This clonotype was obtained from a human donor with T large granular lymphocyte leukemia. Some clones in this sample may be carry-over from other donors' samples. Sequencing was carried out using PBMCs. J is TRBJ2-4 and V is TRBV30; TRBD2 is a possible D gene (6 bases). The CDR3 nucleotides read TGTGCCTGGAGTGGTACGGGACTCCAAAACATTCAGTACTTC. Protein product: CAWSGTGLQNIQYF.